This TCR beta chain originates from a study of human T cells and chemical hapten exposure. One entry per CDR3 protein results from TCRdb running MiXCR on the RACE reads. In the table there are some 64,000 distinct CDR3 sequences, roughly 11% of which are singletons. The sample's time point: patch test 3, about 24 weeks after DPC sensitization. Specified treatment: therapeutic diphenylcyclopropenone sensitization with weekly scalp DPC. CDR1 is SGHTA and CDR2 is FQGNSA in the germline V gene. The V end was cut by 3 bases, the J end by 5 bases, with 13 bases between. The CDR3 is made up of 14 amino acids.

This TCR derives from a woman in her twenties or thirties with alopecia areata. Some clones in this sample may be carry-over from other donors' samples. The sample in question was whole blood, obtained in connection with sensitization to the hapten diphenylcyclopropenone (DPC). The rearrangement uses TRBV7-2 and TRBJ1-2; D is unclear. In DNA, the CDR3 is TGTGCCAGCAGCTTTTCGCACATGTCGTATGGCTACACCTTC. It encodes CASSFSHMSYGYTF.